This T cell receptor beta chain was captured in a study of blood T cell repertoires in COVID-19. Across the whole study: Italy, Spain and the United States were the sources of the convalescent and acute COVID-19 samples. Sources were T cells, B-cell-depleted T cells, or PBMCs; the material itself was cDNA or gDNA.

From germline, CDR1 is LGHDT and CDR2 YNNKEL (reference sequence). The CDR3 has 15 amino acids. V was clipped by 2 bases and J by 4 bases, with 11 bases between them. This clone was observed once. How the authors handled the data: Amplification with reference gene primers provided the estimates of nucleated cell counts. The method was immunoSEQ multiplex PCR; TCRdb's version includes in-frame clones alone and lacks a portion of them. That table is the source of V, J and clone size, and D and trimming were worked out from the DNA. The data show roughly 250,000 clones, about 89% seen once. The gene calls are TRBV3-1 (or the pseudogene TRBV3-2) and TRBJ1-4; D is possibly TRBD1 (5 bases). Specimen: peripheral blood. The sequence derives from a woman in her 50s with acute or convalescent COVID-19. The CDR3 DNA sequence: TGTGCCAGCAGCCAATTTCAGGGTGTTAATGAAAAACTGTTTTTT. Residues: CASSQFQGVNEKLFF.